What follows are 27 T cell receptor beta chains derived from one specimen sequenced in a study of T cell responses to AZD1222 COVID-19 vaccine. Data came from immunoSEQ multiplex PCR; TCRdb stores just in-frame clones and leaves some out. The sample has roughly 150,000 clones; approximately 90% are singletons. This material consisted of peripheral blood, taken on day 0 of AZD1222 vaccination. These receptors all stem from an adult in good health.

V usage is TRBV5-5 and J usage is TRBJ2-3; TRBD2 agrees at 7 bases. The V gene's germline CDR1 is SGHKS and CDR2 YYEKEE (reference sequence). CDR3 size: 16 residues. V shed 4 bases and J 0 bases; nucleotides not matched to a gene: 8. DNA of the CDR3: TGTGCCAGCAGCGGAGAAAGCGGGGCTAGCACAGATACGCAGTATTTT. Translating it yields CASSGESGASTDTQYF.

The J gene is TRBJ2-5, the V gene TRBV7-2; maybe TRBD1 (6 bases). This CDR3 spans 17 amino acids. In germline, CDR1 is SGHTA, CDR2 FQGNSA. Trimming left V 1 base short and J 2 bases short, with 17 bases between. CDR3 in amino acids: CASSLVILGQGQETQYF. CDR3 DNA: TGTGCCAGCAGCTTAGTGATTTTAGGCCAGGGGCAAGAGACCCAGTACTTC.

The chain employs TRBV6-6 and TRBJ2-7; 7 positions match TRBD1. V gave up 5 bases and J gave up 0 bases; unmatched junction bases: 13. This CDR3 comprises 17 residues. Germline assignment: CDR1 MNHNY and CDR2 SVGAGI (reference sequence). The CDR3 here is CASSPFPPGQSSYEQYF. In DNA, the CDR3 is TGTGCCAGCAGTCCCTTCCCTCCGGGACAGAGCTCCTACGAGCAGTACTTC.

The chain joins TRBV6-5 to TRBJ1-2, with 8 bases lining up with TRBD1. Looked up from germline, CDR1 is MNHEY and CDR2 is SVGAGI. Unmatched junction bases numbered 7, after V lost 4 bases and J lost 6 bases. The CDR3 runs 14 residues. The CDR3 DNA reads TGTGCCAGCAGTTCCCGACAGGGGCGGAATGGCTACACCTTC. It translates to CASSSRQGRNGYTF.

This clone was seen just once. The rearrangement links TRBV30 to TRBJ2-2, with 10 bases lining up with TRBD1. J gave up 7 bases and V 7 bases, and 3 bases lay outside the gene matches. Germline CDR1 reads GTSNPN; CDR2 reads SVGIG (reference sequence). The CDR3 length is 12 residues. In DNA, the CDR3 is TGTGCCTTGGACAGGGGGTTCGGGGAGCTGTTTTTT. This gives the protein CALDRGFGELFF.

The chain has TRBV7-2 and TRBJ1-2; D gene ambiguous. V lost 1 base and J 8 bases, leaving 11 bases between the germline ends. CDR1 SGHTA and CDR2 FQGNSA come from the germline V gene. The CDR3 spans 13 residues. Here the CDR3 DNA reads TGTGCCAGCAGCTTAGAGGGCCCTAGGGGCTACACCTTC. Translating it yields CASSLEGPRGYTF.

The rearrangement joins TRBV28 to TRBJ1-5; 7 bases are shared with TRBD1. The germline CDR1 and CDR2 sequences are MDHEN and SYDVKM. This CDR3 region has 16 residues. V gave up 6 bases and J gave up 3 bases; unmatched junction bases: 11. The CDR3 here is CASRPETGAYNQPQHF. The CDR3 DNA is TGTGCCAGCAGACCCGAAACAGGGGCTTACAATCAGCCCCAGCATTTT.

The gene calls are TRBV4-1 and TRBJ2-2; the D is unclear. Germline-derived CDR1 and CDR2 are MGHRA and YSYEKL. The CDR3 extends over 13 amino acids. Trimming took off 5 bases at V and 0 bases at J, with 4 bases between the two ends. CDR3 coding DNA: TGCGCCAGCAGCAGCACGAACACCGGGGAGCTGTTTTTT. Its translation is CASSSTNTGELFF.

J is TRBJ2-3 and V is TRBV27; D is unclear. The length of the CDR3 is 13 residues. V was cut by 8 bases and J by 2 bases, with 11 bases left in between. Germline CDR1 is MNHEY and CDR2 is SMNVEV (reference sequence). This CDR3 reads CASGPILTDTQYF. Here the CDR3 DNA reads TGTGCCAGCGGACCCATACTCACAGATACGCAGTATTTT.

The V call is TRBV9, the J call TRBJ2-2; weak D call: TRBD2 (5 bases). CDR3 size: 14 residues. Trimming stripped 2 bases from V and 1 base from J, with 6 bases between. Germline V gene lookup returns CDR1 SGDLS and CDR2 YYNGEE. CDR3 residues: CASSVGENTGELFF. The CDR3 DNA reads as TGTGCCAGCAGCGTCGGGGAGAACACCGGGGAGCTGTTTTTT.

The rearrangement joins TRBV5-4 to TRBJ1-2, with 11 bases identical to TRBD1. V lost 0 bases to trimming and J lost 6 bases; unmatched junction nucleotides: 13. The CDR3 has 18 amino acids. Germline-derived CDR1 and CDR2 are SGHNT and YYREEE (reference sequence). Here the CDR3 reads CASSLGGGVDRGLHGYTF. For the CDR3, the DNA is TGTGCCAGCAGCTTGGGGGGTGGCGTGGACAGGGGGCTGCATGGCTACACCTTC. The variable domain in full, with the rest retrieved from reference TRBV5-4 and TRBJ1-2, is ETGVTQSPTHLIKTRGQQVTLRCSSQSGHNTVSWYQQALGQGPQFIFQYYREEENGRGNFPPRFSGLQFPNYSSELNVNALELDDSALYLCASSLGGGVDRGLHGYTFGSGTRLTVV.

The chain recombines TRBV19 with TRBJ2-3; 10 bases line up with TRBD2. Germline loops: CDR1 LNHDA, CDR2 SQIVND (reference sequence). The CDR3 totals 15 residues. V shed 3 bases, J shed 3 bases, and the junction held 3 bases outside the gene matches. DNA for the CDR3: TGTGCCAGTAGTATCAGCGGGAGGGCGACAGATACGCAGTATTTT. Translated, it gives CASSISGRATDTQYF. The complete variable domain, with remaining parts taken from reference TRBV19 and TRBJ2-3, reads DGGITQSPKYLFRKEGQNVTLSCEQNLNHDAMYWYRQDPGQGLRLIYYSQIVNDFQKGDIAEGYSVSREKKESFPLTVTSAQKNPTAFYLCASSISGRATDTQYFGPGTRLTVL.

The chain is built from TRBV29-1 and TRBJ2-1; TRBD1 agrees at 7 bases. The germline V gene has CDR1 SQVTM and CDR2 ANQGSEA. V shed 3 bases and J 7 bases; nucleotides not matched to a gene: 6. The CDR3 covers 13 residues. In DNA, the CDR3 is TGCAGCGTTGAGGGGGAACAGGGGAATGAGCAGTTCTTC. Translation: CSVEGEQGNEQFF.

The rearrangement uses TRBV4-3 and TRBJ1-5, with 8 bases lining up with TRBD1. Germline V lookup: CDR1 LGHNA, CDR2 YSLEER. V shed 0 bases, J shed 7 bases, and the junction held 17 bases outside the gene matches. The CDR3 is 19 amino acids. CDR3 nucleotides: TGCGCCAGCAGCCAAGATGTAATGGGAACAGGGGGAGGTTTGCAGCCCCAGCATTTT. Residues: CASSQDVMGTGGGLQPQHF.

V usage is TRBV6-5 and J usage is TRBJ2-2, with 10 bases that match TRBD1. Germline V gives CDR1 MNHEY, CDR2 SVGAGI. V was pared by 6 bases and J by 8 bases, with 3 bases of the junction left unmatched. The CDR3 is 13 residues long. The DNA of the CDR3 is TGTGCCAGCAGGACAGGGGGCGGGGGGGAGCTGTTTTTT. This sequence encodes CASRTGGGGELFF.

The V gene is TRBV7-9, the J gene TRBJ2-2; TRBD2 aligns across 10 bases. The CDR3 is 15 residues long. Germline CDR1 and CDR2: SEHNR and FQNEAQ (reference sequence). The V and J ends lost 5 bases and 6 bases, in that order; junction bases with no gene match: 6. The CDR3 DNA follows: TGTGCCAGCAGCCTAGGCCTAGCGGGAGCCGGGGAGCTGTTTTTT. Translating it yields CASSLGLAGAGELFF.

The chain is built from TRBV6-2 or TRBV6-3 and TRBJ2-1; no clear D. There are 11 residues in the CDR3. V was shortened by 6 bases and J by 5 bases, with 5 bases between the two germline ends. The germline gives CDR1 MNHEY, CDR2 SVGEGT. The CDR3 sequence is CASSINNEQFF. Here the CDR3 DNA reads TGTGCCAGCAGCATTAACAATGAGCAGTTCTTC.

This clone was observed once. This chain connects TRBV6-2 or TRBV6-3 to TRBJ2-7; tentatively, D is TRBD2 (6 bases). The germline V and J ends were trimmed by 0 bases and 11 bases, with 14 bases remaining between them. Germline V lookup: CDR1 MNHEY, CDR2 SVGEGT. The length of the CDR3 is 13 residues. CDR3 sequence reads: CASSYSRTIGEYF. The CDR3 coding sequence is TGTGCCAGCAGTTACTCCCGGACTATTGGGGAGTACTTC.

Here the CDR3 reads CASSPLGSRFYGYTF. The CDR3 nucleotides read TGCGCCAGCAGCCCCCTTGGGAGCAGATTCTATGGCTACACCTTC. The J gene is TRBJ1-2, the V gene TRBV4-3; D call uncertain. This CDR3 comprises 15 residues. The germline CDR1 and CDR2 sequences are LGHNA and YSLEER. Deletions cut 4 bases from V and 4 bases from J, with 16 bases between.

The chain employs TRBV11-2 and TRBJ2-5; D is perhaps TRBD1 (6 bases). Germline V gives CDR1 SGHAT, CDR2 FQNNGV. The CDR3 is 18 residues long. The V and J ends lost 5 bases and 0 bases respectively, with 22 bases between them. In DNA, the CDR3 is TGTGCCAGCAGCCCTAGGACAGTTATTAGGGGTAACCAAGAGACCCAGTACTTC. It yields the protein CASSPRTVIRGNQETQYF.

The chain has TRBV27 and TRBJ1-6, with D possibly matching TRBD1 (5 bases). V was cut by 3 bases and J by 11 bases, with 14 bases left in between. CDR3 length equals 14 residues. From germline, CDR1 is MNHEY and CDR2 SMNVEV (reference sequence). CDR3 nucleotide sequence: TGTGCCAGCAGTTTCACGGAGGGGCGAACACCCCTCCACTTT. The encoded protein is CASSFTEGRTPLHF.

This chain links TRBV6-2 or TRBV6-3 with TRBJ1-2; D remains unclear. V was trimmed by 6 bases and J by 1 base, leaving 3 bases between them. Germline loops: CDR1 MNHEY, CDR2 SVGEGT. This CDR3 is built from 11 residues. The DNA for the CDR3 is TGTGCCAGCAGCCGTAACTATGGCTACACCTTC. Encoded protein: CASSRNYGYTF.

V and J are TRBV4-2 and TRBJ2-7; D is unclear. The germline V and J ends were trimmed by 4 bases and 0 bases, with 13 bases remaining between them. This CDR3 has 15 amino acids. Germline CDR1 is LGHNA and CDR2 is YNFKEQ. CDR3 coding DNA: TGTGCCAGCAGCCCGAAAGACTCAGGCTCCTACGAGCAGTACTTC. Amino acids: CASSPKDSGSYEQYF.

The chain uses TRBV18 and TRBJ2-1, with 12 bases fitting TRBD1. The germline V gene encodes CDR1 KGHSH and CDR2 LQKENI. V was pared by 0 bases and J by 7 bases, with 4 bases of the junction left unmatched. This CDR3 is built from 16 residues. The DNA for the CDR3 is TGTGCCAGCTCACCACCAGGGACAGGGGGCAAGAATGAGCAGTTCTTC. It encodes CASSPPGTGGKNEQFF.

V gene TRBV5-1 combines with J gene TRBJ1-6; no clear D gene. This CDR3 region has 18 residues. With 0 bases removed from V and 3 bases from J, the gap between germline ends came to 16 bases. Germline V lookup: CDR1 SGHRS, CDR2 YFSETQ. CDR3 in amino acids: CASSLGDRIPNYNSPLHF. CDR3 DNA: TGCGCCAGCAGCTTGGGGGATCGAATCCCGAACTATAATTCACCCCTCCACTTT.

The gene calls are TRBV5-1 and TRBJ1-1; D possibly corresponds to TRBD1 (5 bases). This CDR3 spans 15 amino acids. Looked up from germline, CDR1 is SGHRS and CDR2 is YFSETQ. The V and J ends lost 1 base and 3 bases respectively, with 13 bases between them. CDR3 sequence reads: CASSLRGVWDTEAFF. The CDR3 DNA sequence: TGCGCCAGCAGCTTGAGGGGAGTCTGGGACACTGAAGCTTTCTTT. Using reference TRBV5-1 and TRBJ1-1 for the parts outside the CDR3, the full variable domain is KAGVTQTPRYLIKTRGQQVTLSCSPISGHRSVSWYQQTPGQGLQFLFEYFSETQRNKGNFPGRFSGRQFSNSRSEMNVSTLELGDSALYLCASSLRGVWDTEAFFGQGTRLTVV.

The rearrangement links TRBV28 to TRBJ1-5; maybe TRBD1 (6 bases). Looked up from germline, CDR1 is MDHEN and CDR2 is SYDVKM. There are 16 residues in the CDR3. V was pared by 6 bases and J by 5 bases, with 20 bases between. CDR3 loop: CASSTGTLLVDQPQHF. The CDR3 DNA sequence: TGTGCCAGCAGCACAGGGACCCTGCTGGTGGATCAGCCCCAGCATTTT.